This T cell receptor beta chain appears in the sequencing data of a study of blood T cell repertoires in COVID-19. Germline V CDR1 and CDR2: KGHSH, LQKENI. The ends were cut back, 2 bases at V and 4 bases at J, with 11 bases in the middle. This CDR3 region has 14 residues. The authors' processing: The authors estimated nucleated cell counts from reference gene primer amplification. TCRdb keeps only in-frame clones here, not all; method: immunoSEQ multiplex PCR. Clone size and V and J calls were adopted from that table, with D and trimming inferred from the DNA. The table shows almost 400,000 clones, with around nine tenths occurring only once.

Material: PBMCs or T cells enriched from blood (not recorded which). The sequence was collected from a woman aged 25 to 39 with acute COVID-19. The genes are TRBV18 and TRBJ1-2; no definite D call. CDR3 in amino acids: CASSPGGHSYGYTF. CDR3 nucleotides: TGTGCCAGCTCACCAGGCGGCCACTCCTATGGCTACACCTTC.